A selection of T cell receptor beta chains follows, all from one sample in a study of T cell responses to AZD1222 COVID-19 vaccine. The protocol was immunoSEQ multiplex PCR, while the TCRdb copy is restricted to in-frame clones and leaves out a portion. Here the sample spans roughly 180,000 clones, 88% being singletons. The source material was peripheral blood, sampled on day 0 of AZD1222 vaccination. All receptors come from an adult in good health. Both conserved end residues are part of each CDR3. D genes are given only for firm matches. The size entry is marked missing in some rows and otherwise reads once, few, many or a size class.

j_call v_call clone_size cdr3_length d_call cdr3_nt cdr3_aa
TRBJ2-1 TRBV7-2 NA 13 TRBD2 TGTGCCAGCAGCGCGCGGGGGAGGAATGAGCAGTTCTTC CASSARGRNEQFF
TRBJ1-1 TRBV5-4 NA 15 NA TGTGCCAGCAGTACCCCGGGACAACTCGTCGCTGAAGCTTTCTTT CASSTPGQLVAEAFF
TRBJ1-5 TRBV6-4 NA 13 NA TGTGCCAGCAGTGAGGCGCCCAAAGGACCCCAGCATTTT CASSEAPKGPQHF
TRBJ1-2 TRBV28 NA 12 NA TGTGCCAGCAGTTCGGTAGGGCATGGCTACACCTTC CASSSVGHGYTF
TRBJ1-5 TRBV7-3 NA 15 NA TGTGCCAGCAGCTTAACGGGGCAGGCGGGTCAGCCCCAGCATTTT CASSLTGQAGQPQHF
TRBJ1-4 TRBV5-1 NA 13 NA TGCGCCAGCAGCTTGGGGATTAATGAAAAACTGTTTTTT CASSLGINEKLFF
TRBJ2-5 TRBV5-6 NA 15 NA TGTGCCAGCAGCTTGGCCGGCGGGGCCTGGGAGACCCAGTACTTC CASSLAGGAWETQYF
TRBJ1-5 TRBV4-3 NA 18 NA TGCGCCAGCAGCCAAGATCACCTAGTAGGGAATAGCAATCAGCCCCAGCATTTT CASSQDHLVGNSNQPQHF
TRBJ1-3 TRBV10-3 NA 13 NA TGTGCCACAAAGGGAAGGGCTGGAAACACCATATATTTT CATKGRAGNTIYF
TRBJ1-2 TRBV14 NA 13 TRBD1 TGTGCCAGCAGCCAGACAGGGGTCTATGGCTACACCTTC CASSQTGVYGYTF
TRBJ1-2 TRBV4-2 NA 13 NA TGTGCCAGCAGCCAAGACCGACACCATGGCTACACCTTC CASSQDRHHGYTF
TRBJ1-1 TRBV11-2 few 16 NA TGTGCCAGCAGCTGGGGGCGTGGGGGAGGTGCCACTGAAGCTTTCTTT CASSWGRGGGATEAFF
TRBJ1-5 TRBV19 once 15 TRBD1 TGTGCCAGTAGTATTGGGACAGGGGGCAATCAGCCCCAGCATTTT CASSIGTGGNQPQHF
TRBJ2-3 TRBV9 NA 15 NA TGTGCCAGCAGCCCCAGTGGGGGGATCGCAGATACGCAGTATTTT CASSPSGGIADTQYF
TRBJ1-6 TRBV6-5 once 13 TRBD1 TGTGCCATTCGACAGGGTCCACACTCACCCCTCCACTTT CAIRQGPHSPLHF
TRBJ1-1 TRBV7-3 NA 14 NA TGTGCCAGCAGCCCTCGGGGGCAGAACACTGAAGCTTTCTTT CASSPRGQNTEAFF
TRBJ1-5 TRBV7-9 few 13 NA TGTGCCAGCAGCCCCGACTGGGATCAGCCCCAGCATTTT CASSPDWDQPQHF
TRBJ2-1 TRBV9 once 15 TRBD2 TGTGCCAGCAGCGTAGCTCTAGCGGGAGAGGATGAGCAGTTCTTC CASSVALAGEDEQFF
TRBJ2-7 TRBV4-1 NA 15 TRBD1 TGCGCCAGCAGCCAAGGACCCAGGGGGAGATACGAGCAGTACTTC CASSQGPRGRYEQYF
TRBJ1-2 TRBV9 NA 13 NA TGTGCCAGCAGCGAGGGACCTAACTATGGCTACACCTTC CASSEGPNYGYTF
TRBJ1-1 TRBV7-2 NA 15 NA TGTGCCAGCAGCTTATCCGGGGCCTTGAACACTGAAGCTTTCTTT CASSLSGALNTEAFF
TRBJ1-4 TRBV11-2 NA 14 NA TGTGCCAGCAGGATGGGACCACGTAATGAAAAACTGTTTTTT CASRMGPRNEKLFF
TRBJ2-5 TRBV5-1 once 17 TRBD2 TGCGCCAGCAGCCTGGGGACTAGCGGGGGGGCGAGTGAGACCCAGTACTTC CASSLGTSGGASETQYF
TRBJ2-1 TRBV5-1 NA 15 TRBD1 TGCGCCAGCAGCGTCGGACAGGGGTATGGCGGTGAGCAGTTCTTC CASSVGQGYGGEQFF
TRBJ1-3 TRBV19 NA 15 NA TGTGCCAGTAGTATGGGGCTCGCCGCGGGGGCCACCATATATTTT CASSMGLAAGATIYF
TRBJ1-1 TRBV7-3 NA 12 NA TGTGCCAGCAGAGGGTTTAACACTGAAGCTTTCTTT CASRGFNTEAFF
TRBJ1-2 TRBV28 once 15 NA TGTGCCAGCAGCTTACCCCCTCCTACGGGGAGACGCTACACCTTC CASSLPPPTGRRYTF
TRBJ1-5 TRBV19 NA 19 TRBD1 TGTGCCAGTAGTCCCTCCGGGGCAGGGGGCGTCTATAGCAATCAGCCCCAGCATTTT CASSPSGAGGVYSNQPQHF
TRBJ1-1 TRBV6-5 NA 16 NA TGTGCCAGCAGTTACTCGGGACGGGCCATGAACACTGAAGCTTTCTTT CASSYSGRAMNTEAFF
TRBJ1-2 TRBV9 few 16 TRBD1 TGTGCCAGCAGCGTAGGAGGGGGCTCAACTAACTATGGCTACACCTTC CASSVGGGSTNYGYTF
TRBJ1-4 TRBV6-1 NA 14 NA TGTGCCAGCAGTGAAGCGGACAGTTATGAAAAACTGTTTTTT CASSEADSYEKLFF
TRBJ2-7 TRBV12-3/TRBV12-4 few 12 NA TGTGCCAGCAGTGCGGACGACTACGAGCAGTACTTC CASSADDYEQYF
TRBJ2-7 TRBV7-2 once 13 NA TGTGCCAGCAGCCCTAGTCCGCGGTACGAGCAGTACTTC CASSPSPRYEQYF
TRBJ1-5 TRBV7-2 NA 16 TRBD1 TGTGCCAGCAGCGCAGCAGGGGGCGCCGAGTATCAGCCCCAGCATTTT CASSAAGGAEYQPQHF
TRBJ2-1 TRBV24-1 NA 17 NA TGTGCCACCAGTGATACCGGAACAGGTCTACCCTACAATGAGCAGTTCTTC CATSDTGTGLPYNEQFF
TRBJ1-2 TRBV19 once 14 NA TGTGCCAGCTCAGACATTTCAAATTTCTATGGCTACACCTTC CASSDISNFYGYTF